Listed below are T cell receptor beta chains from one sample, sequenced in a study of T cell repertoires in cytomegalovirus infection. TCRdb reprocessed the reads via MiXCR and lists one record per CDR3 protein. The sample consists of approximately 770,000 distinct CDR3 sequences, 25% to 35% of them appearing once. These receptors have no identified antigens. The sequenced sample was cultured CD8+ T cells from PBMCs, obtained from culture after CMV antigen stimulation. These receptors came from a human donor in good health (CMV status not recorded). Some clones in this sample may be carry-over from other donors' samples. The CDR3 runs from the conserved cysteine through the conserved F or W. Each record gives: clone size, V gene, D gene, CDR3 length, J gene, CDR3 DNA, CDR3 protein. A D gene is named only where the DNA matches it firmly. Clone size, where shown, is once, few, many, or a class for clones that have expanded.

NA	TRBV6-5	TRBD1	15	TRBJ1-6	TGTGCCAGCACCTTAGGACAGGGTGGCTACGGGCCCCTCCACTTT	CASTLGQGGYGPLHF
few	TRBV2	NA	12	TRBJ2-5	TGTGCCAGCCGGCCCTACCAAGAGACCCAGTACTTC	CASRPYQETQYF
few	TRBV10-3	TRBD1	17	TRBJ1-2	TGTGCCATCAGTGAGTCGGATCTCACAGGGGGCAACTATGGCTACACCTTC	CAISESDLTGGNYGYTF
NA	TRBV7-7	TRBD1	17	TRBJ2-5	TGTGCTAGCAGCTTACCGGGACAGGGAATGAGTAAAGAGACCCAGTACTTC	CASSLPGQGMSKETQYF
few	TRBV13	TRBD1	12	TRBJ1-1	TGTGCCAGCAGGGGACAGGGGGCTGAAGCTTTCTTT	CASRGQGAEAFF
NA	TRBV20-1	TRBD1	12	TRBJ2-1	TGCAGTGCTCGAGACAGGGGAATTGAGCAGTTCTTC	CSARDRGIEQFF
few	TRBV14	TRBD2	17	TRBJ2-5	TGTGCCAGCAGCCAAGATCGGTGGACTAGCAGACAAGAGACCCAGTACTTC	CASSQDRWTSRQETQYF
few	TRBV27	NA	14	TRBJ2-5	TGTGCCAGCAGTTTACGAGGGGCGAGAGAGACCCAGTACTTC	CASSLRGARETQYF
few	TRBV12-3/TRBV12-4	NA	13	TRBJ1-5	TGTGCCAGCAGCCAGGGGAAGGGTCAGCCCCAGCATTTT	CASSQGKGQPQHF
NA	TRBV12-3/TRBV12-4	TRBD2	18	TRBJ2-2	TGTGCCAGCAGGCCCGAGGTAGCGGGGGTCTACAACACCGGGGAGCTGTTTTTT	CASRPEVAGVYNTGELFF
NA	TRBV4-1	TRBD1	15	TRBJ1-1	TGCGCCAGCAGCCAATTAAGGACAGGGCGGACTGAAGCTTTCTTT	CASSQLRTGRTEAFF
NA	TRBV11-2	NA	16	TRBJ2-1	TGTGCCAGCAGCCTGTCCCGGGACTCTCTTTGGGATGAGCAGTTCTTC	CASSLSRDSLWDEQFF
NA	TRBV19	NA	17	TRBJ1-4	TGTGCCAGTAGTATAGTTTGGGGGCTACGGACTAATGAAAAACTGTTTTTT	CASSIVWGLRTNEKLFF
NA	TRBV6-5	NA	13	TRBJ2-3	TGTGCCAGCAGTCCTCCGACGAGGGATACGCAGTATTTT	CASSPPTRDTQYF
NA	TRBV6-2/TRBV6-3	TRBD1	15	TRBJ1-1	TGTGCCAGCAGATTCACCAGGGACAGCCGTTCTGAAGCTTTCTTT	CASRFTRDSRSEAFF
NA	TRBV9	TRBD2	14	TRBJ2-1	TGTGCCAGCAGCCCAATAGCGGGGGCCAAAGAGCAGTTCTTC	CASSPIAGAKEQFF
few	TRBV4-1	NA	14	TRBJ1-1	TGCGCCAGCAGCCATATCGGCGAAGACACTGAAGCTTTCTTT	CASSHIGEDTEAFF
NA	TRBV27	NA	16	TRBJ2-3	TGTACCAGCAGTTTGGACTTTGGGGAGGGCACAGATACGCAGTATTTT	CTSSLDFGEGTDTQYF
NA	TRBV9	TRBD1	17	TRBJ1-3	TGTGCCAGCAGCTATAACCGGGACAGGGCAGGTGGAAACACCATATATTTT	CASSYNRDRAGGNTIYF
NA	TRBV27	NA	15	TRBJ2-1	TGTGCCAGCGGACAGATCGGGGGGCTTAGGAATGAGCAGTTCTTC	CASGQIGGLRNEQFF
NA	TRBV6-2/TRBV6-3	TRBD2	13	TRBJ2-1	TGTGCCAGCGGGAGGGCCTCCTACAATGAGCAGTTCTTC	CASGRASYNEQFF
NA	TRBV11-3	NA	16	TRBJ2-1	TGTGCCAGCAGCTTAAGGGGGGGCAGTGCCTACAATGAGCAGTTCTTC	CASSLRGGSAYNEQFF
NA	TRBV7-6	NA	13	TRBJ1-1	TGTGCCAGCAGCCCCGGGGTGGAAACTGAAGCTTTCTTT	CASSPGVETEAFF
many	TRBV12-3/TRBV12-4	NA	14	TRBJ2-2	TGTGCCAGCAGTTTCCACAGGTCCACCGGGGAGCTGTTTTTT	CASSFHRSTGELFF
many	TRBV12-3/TRBV12-4	NA	13	TRBJ2-5	TGTGCCAGCAGTTTCCGGATCCAAGAGACCCAGTACTTC	CASSFRIQETQYF
NA	TRBV10-3	NA	17	TRBJ2-7	TGTGCCATCAGTGAGTCGATTACGGCTAGCGCTTCCTACGAGCAGTACTTC	CAISESITASASYEQYF
few	TRBV27	NA	16	TRBJ1-6	TGTGCCAGCAGTCCGAGGGGACCCCTTAATAATTCACCCCTCCACTTT	CASSPRGPLNNSPLHF
NA	TRBV7-6	NA	15	TRBJ1-1	TGTGCCAGCAGCTTAGGCGTTAGGGGGAACACTGAAGCTTTCTTT	CASSLGVRGNTEAFF
NA	TRBV6-5	NA	17	TRBJ2-3	TGTGCCAGCAGTTACTCTCTAACAGGGTCGCATCAAGATACGCAGTATTTT	CASSYSLTGSHQDTQYF
NA	TRBV12-3/TRBV12-4	TRBD2	16	TRBJ2-3	TGTGCCAGCAGCCCCTTCGGGCGGGGGGGGCCTGATACGCAGTATTTT	CASSPFGRGGPDTQYF
NA	TRBV10-3	TRBD1	15	TRBJ2-7	TGTGCCATCAGAACCGGGACAGGGGCTTCCTACGAGCAGTACTTC	CAIRTGTGASYEQYF
NA	TRBV4-1	NA	17	TRBJ1-1	TGCGCCAGCAGCCAAGATGGCAGCCAAGGAGAGGCCACTGAAGCTTTCTTT	CASSQDGSQGEATEAFF
NA	TRBV6-2/TRBV6-3	NA	13	TRBJ2-1	TGTGCCAGCAGCGCCGGGGCTTCCAATGAGCAGTTCTTC	CASSAGASNEQFF
few	TRBV4-1	TRBD1	15	TRBJ1-5	TGCGCCAGCAGCCAAAACAGGGGTGGAAATCAGCCCCAGCATTTT	CASSQNRGGNQPQHF
many	TRBV7-6	NA	16	TRBJ2-5	TGTGCCAGCAGCTTAGCATTTGCGGGGAACCAAGAGACCCAGTACTTC	CASSLAFAGNQETQYF
few	TRBV13	TRBD1	15	TRBJ1-4	TGTGCCAGCAGTCACGACAGGGGACCTAATGAAAAACTGTTTTTT	CASSHDRGPNEKLFF
many	TRBV7-2	NA	12	TRBJ2-3	TGTGCCAGCAGCTTCCCCACAGATACGCAGTATTTT	CASSFPTDTQYF
few	TRBV19	NA	14	TRBJ2-4	TGTGCCAGTAGTATGGGGGTGGGCAAAAACATTCAGTACTTC	CASSMGVGKNIQYF
NA	TRBV12-5	TRBD1	17	TRBJ1-1	TGTGCTAGTGGTTTTCTCCTCCCGGGACAGAAGAACACTGAAGCTTTCTTT	CASGFLLPGQKNTEAFF
NA	TRBV27	NA	13	TRBJ2-7	TGTGCCAGCAGAAAAGGACAGTTCTACGAGCAGTACTTC	CASRKGQFYEQYF
NA	TRBV10-3	TRBD1	13	TRBJ2-7	TGTGCCATCAGGACGGGACAGGCCTACGAGCAGTACTTC	CAIRTGQAYEQYF
many	TRBV7-2	NA	15	TRBJ2-1	TGTGCCAGCAGCTCTCGACAGGGGAGGGACAATGAGCAGTTCTTC	CASSSRQGRDNEQFF
NA	TRBV6-6	TRBD1	15	TRBJ2-1	TGTGCCAGCACCCTGGACAGGGGATCCTACAATGAGCAGTTCTTC	CASTLDRGSYNEQFF
NA	TRBV3-1	TRBD2	15	TRBJ2-1	TGTGCCAGCAGCCAATTCGGGGGGGGCGGCAATGAGCAGTTCTTC	CASSQFGGGGNEQFF
NA	TRBV6-6	NA	17	TRBJ2-1	TGTGCCAGCAGTTACAATTCAGAGTCGGGGGCTCGCGGTGAGCAGTTCTTC	CASSYNSESGARGEQFF
few	TRBV12-3/TRBV12-4	NA	12	TRBJ1-1	TGTGCCAGCAGTTTAACTCACACTGAAGCTTTCTTT	CASSLTHTEAFF
NA	TRBV7-9	TRBD2	17	TRBJ2-5	TGTGCCAGCAGCTTAGCGGGACTAGCGGGGGATCAAGAGACCCAGTACTTC	CASSLAGLAGDQETQYF
NA	TRBV5-4	TRBD1	14	TRBJ2-5	TGTGCCAGCAGCCACTACGGACAGGGCGAGACCCAGTACTTC	CASSHYGQGETQYF
few	TRBV3-1	NA	13	TRBJ1-1	TGTGCCAGCAGCCAAGATTACGGGACTGAAGCTTTCTTT	CASSQDYGTEAFF
few	TRBV7-9	TRBD2	16	TRBJ2-3	TGTGCCAGCAGCTCCCCCACTAGCGCGCCGGCGGATACGCAGTATTTT	CASSSPTSAPADTQYF
few	TRBV20-1	NA	12	TRBJ1-1	TGCAGTGCCAGAGGGGGGAGTTTGGACGCTTTCTTT	CSARGGSLDAFF
many	TRBV6-5	NA	12	TRBJ2-3	TGTGCCAGCAGTTACTCGGGGGATACGCAGTATTTT	CASSYSGDTQYF
NA	TRBV12-3/TRBV12-4	NA	13	TRBJ1-1	TGTGCCAGCATGACATTTATGAACACTGAAGCTTTCTTT	CASMTFMNTEAFF
many	TRBV12-3/TRBV12-4	TRBD2	14	TRBJ2-7	TGTGCCAGCAGCCCTCGGGGGGGCCTCAACGAGCAGTACTTC	CASSPRGGLNEQYF
few	TRBV19	NA	13	TRBJ1-2	TGTGCCAGTAACTACGGACAGAACTATGGCTACACCTTC	CASNYGQNYGYTF
NA	TRBV20-1	NA	17	TRBJ1-6	TGCAGTGCTATCCAGGACGACTCCATTAGCTATAATTCACCCCTCCACTTT	CSAIQDDSISYNSPLHF
many	TRBV4-3	NA	11	TRBJ2-1	TGCGCCAGCAGCCGAGCAAATGAGCAGTTCTTC	CASSRANEQFF
few	TRBV4-1	TRBD2	16	TRBJ2-7	TGCGCCAGCAGCCATGCTCCTAGCGGGGGGGCTCTCGAGCAGTACTTC	CASSHAPSGGALEQYF
few	TRBV12-3/TRBV12-4	TRBD1	14	TRBJ2-1	TGTGCCAGCAGTCCCGGGGACAGTCTGAATGAGCAGTTCTTC	CASSPGDSLNEQFF
many	TRBV5-4	NA	14	TRBJ1-1	TGTGCCAGCAGCTTATTGGACGATTACACTGAAGCTTTCTTT	CASSLLDDYTEAFF